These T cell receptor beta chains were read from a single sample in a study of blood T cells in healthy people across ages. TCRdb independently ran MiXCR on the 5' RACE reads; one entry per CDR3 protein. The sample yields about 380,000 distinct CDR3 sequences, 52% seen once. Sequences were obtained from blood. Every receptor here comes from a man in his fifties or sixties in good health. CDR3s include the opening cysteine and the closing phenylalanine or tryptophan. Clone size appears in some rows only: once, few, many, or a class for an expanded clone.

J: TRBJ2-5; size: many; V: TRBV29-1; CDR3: CSGSGEETQYF
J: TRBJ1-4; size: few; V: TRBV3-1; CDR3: CASSQVSSGGNEKLFF
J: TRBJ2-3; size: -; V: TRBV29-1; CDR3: CSARGASGSRTDTQYF
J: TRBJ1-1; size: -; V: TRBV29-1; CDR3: CSVEEVRANEAFF
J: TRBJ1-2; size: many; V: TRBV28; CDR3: CASSLDSGSIHYTF
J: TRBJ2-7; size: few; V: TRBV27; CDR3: CASSLGSGEQYF
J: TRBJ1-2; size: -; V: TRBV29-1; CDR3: CSVDGANGRGYGYTF
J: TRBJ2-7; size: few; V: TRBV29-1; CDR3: CSVGGLAGPYEQYF
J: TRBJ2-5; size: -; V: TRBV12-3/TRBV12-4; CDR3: CASGVSTVRREQYF
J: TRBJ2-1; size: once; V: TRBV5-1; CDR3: CASSLNGQGGSEQFF
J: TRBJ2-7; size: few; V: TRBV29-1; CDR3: CSVGAYRGPSYEQYF
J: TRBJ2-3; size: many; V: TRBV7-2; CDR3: CASSLGGAPADTQYF
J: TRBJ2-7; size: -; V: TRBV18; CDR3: CASSEQGDLYEQYF
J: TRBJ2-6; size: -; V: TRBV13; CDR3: CASENGVSGANVLTF
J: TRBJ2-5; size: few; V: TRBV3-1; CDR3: CASSTRASGPGDEQYF
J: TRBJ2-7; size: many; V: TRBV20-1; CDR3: CSARAAGPSYEQYF
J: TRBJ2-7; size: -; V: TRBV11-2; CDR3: CASSLDPNRVKQYF
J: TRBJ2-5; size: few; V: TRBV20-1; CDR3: CSARVASGVPRQYF
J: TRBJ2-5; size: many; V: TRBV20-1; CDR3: CSARDVTEETQYF
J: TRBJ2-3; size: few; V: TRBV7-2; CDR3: CASSFGLVVADTQYF
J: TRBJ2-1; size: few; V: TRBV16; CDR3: CASSLTRLASNEQFF
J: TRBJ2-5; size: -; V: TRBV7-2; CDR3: CASSRPSGQVHQETQYF
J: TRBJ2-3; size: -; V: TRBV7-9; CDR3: CASSLGPSPGTRTDTQYF
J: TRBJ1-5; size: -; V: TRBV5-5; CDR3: CASSLGGGRGNQPQHF
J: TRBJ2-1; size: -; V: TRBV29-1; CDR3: CSVEAPADDTYNEQFF
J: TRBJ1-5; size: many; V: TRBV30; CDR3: CAWSESGPHNQPQHF
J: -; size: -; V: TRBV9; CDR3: CASSVGAVGGYEQYF